The source of this T cell receptor beta chain is a study of graft-versus-host responses after intestinal transplantation. Study information: Uniformly, recipients were administered anti-thymocyte globulin induction with subsequent tacrolimus and steroids for about 3 years. Study-wide findings and caveats: Graft-donor T cell macrochimerism coincided with high graft-versus-host to host-versus-graft clonal ratios in allografts. Circulating GvH clones peaking coincided with falling HvG clones soon after transplant. The authors found GvH clones in recipient marrow, some appearing first in ileum or blood.

The table lists this clone with a count of one. Its specificity is unknown. Graft tissue processing released intraepithelial and lamina propria lymphocytes. Data came from immunoSEQ multiplex PCR; TCRdb stores just in-frame clones and leaves some out. The sample holds under 30,000 clones, around four fifths seen once. The CDR3 is 14 amino acids. Looked up from germline, CDR1 is SGHRS and CDR2 is YFSETQ. V shed 0 bases and J shed 3 bases, with 9 bases lying between them. The sequence derives from a human patient who received an intestinal transplant, so some T cells may come from the graft donor. The J gene is TRBJ1-2, the V gene TRBV5-1; tentative D call: TRBD1 (6 bases). This specimen consisted of ileum tissue, obtained 98 days after intestinal transplantation. The CDR3 spells CASSLDGGDYGYTF. Written as DNA, the CDR3 is TGCGCCAGCAGCTTGGACGGGGGCGACTATGGCTACACCTTC.